Presented here are 27 T cell receptor beta chains from one specimen sequenced in a study of blood T cells in healthy people across ages. A second 7 to 11 cycle PCR used barcoded and J-beta primers. TCRdb re-called the 5' RACE reads with MiXCR, one entry per CDR3 protein. The table has more than 450,000 distinct CDR3 sequences, about 28% seen once. These records were also assigned to another study, of T cells of mothers and their children.

The sample consisted of blood. These receptors were taken from a boy aged 2 to 9 in good health.

The chain joins TRBV14 to TRBJ1-1; D gene unclear. The CDR3 consists of 14 residues. Looked up from germline, CDR1 is SGHDN and CDR2 is FVKESK. Between the trimmed V and J ends, which lost 3 bases and 0 bases, there was a span of 8 bases. The CDR3 DNA is TGTGCCAGCAGCCAGATGGTTATGAACACTGAAGCTTTCTTT. Translation gives CASSQMVMNTEAFF.

J is TRBJ2-2 and V is TRBV20-1; no clear D. V was clipped by 0 bases and J by 10 bases, with 12 bases between them. The V gene's germline CDR1 is DFQATT and CDR2 SNEGSKA (reference sequence). This CDR3 has 13 residues. CDR3 bases: TGCAGTGCTAGAGATGGAAGGGTCGAGGAGCTGTTTTTT. Its translation: CSARDGRVEELFF.

This clonotype came up a few times. V usage is TRBV10-1 and J usage is TRBJ2-1; 8 positions match TRBD2. With V trimmed by 2 bases and J by 7 bases, 4 bases remained unmatched. The CDR3 runs 14 residues. Looked up from germline, CDR1 is WNHNN and CDR2 is SYGVQD (reference sequence). CDR3 in DNA: TGCGCCAGCAGTGAGGCGGGAGGAGGGAATGAGCAGTTCTTC. Translation gives CASSEAGGGNEQFF.

This sequence joins TRBV6-6 and TRBJ2-1; 7 bases are a match to TRBD2. Trimming at V came to 5 bases and at J to 8 bases, leaving 12 bases not matched to a gene. CDR1 is MNHNY and CDR2 is SVGAGI in the germline V gene (reference sequence). This CDR3 is 15 amino acids long. The CDR3 sequence is CASSRRTSAGYEQFF. The CDR3 DNA follows: TGTGCCAGCAGTCGCCGGACTAGTGCCGGGTATGAGCAGTTCTTC.

This sequence joins TRBV20-1 and TRBJ2-3, with D tentatively TRBD2 (5 bases). CDR1 and CDR2 from the germline V gene are DFQATT and SNEGSKA (reference sequence). There are 11 residues in the CDR3. The CDR3 nucleotides are TGCAGCGGACTCTCAAAAGATACGCAGTATTTT. This gives the protein CSGLSKDTQYF.

This clonotype was seen a handful of times. In DNA form, the CDR3 reads TGCAGCGTTCGGGACAGGGCGGATGGCTACACCTTC. Translation: CSVRDRADGYTF. The chain is built from TRBV29-1 and TRBJ1-2; TRBD1 agrees at 9 bases. The ends lost 5 bases at V and 6 bases at J; junction bases unmatched: 4. Germline V gene sequence: CDR1 SQVTM, CDR2 ANQGSEA. The CDR3 is 12 amino acids.

V and J are TRBV6-6 and TRBJ2-7, with D perhaps TRBD1 or TRBD2 (5 bases each). The CDR3 sequence is 12 residues long. V lost 7 bases, J lost 5 bases, and 12 bases lay in between. CDR1 is MNHNY and CDR2 is SVGAGI in the germline V gene (reference sequence). CDR3 coding DNA: TGTGCCAGCAAAACCGGGGCCCACGAGCAGTACTTC. As protein: CASKTGAHEQYF.

This clonotype was seen a single time. This chain uses TRBV7-2 with TRBJ2-2, with D uncertain. The V gene lost 3 bases and the J gene lost 4 bases, with 18 bases spanning the gap. In germline, CDR1 is SGHTA, CDR2 FQGNSA. The CDR3 is made up of 17 amino acids. CDR3 residues: CASSFIRALSGTGELFF. DNA for the CDR3: TGTGCCAGCAGCTTTATCAGAGCACTCTCGGGCACCGGGGAGCTGTTTTTT.

The V and J genes are TRBV10-3 and TRBJ2-3; unclear D gene. This CDR3 spans 15 amino acids. The germline CDR1 and CDR2 sequences are ENHRY and SYGVKD. V was clipped by 4 bases and J by 2 bases, with 13 bases between them. CDR3 coding DNA: TGTGCCATCAGTGTTTTAAGAGCTTACACAGATACGCAGTATTTT. Its translation: CAISVLRAYTDTQYF.

This clonotype was counted a few times. The J gene is TRBJ2-5, the V gene TRBV20-1, with 14 nucleotides matching TRBD2. The end of the DNA is better explained by TRBJ2-1, so the J call may be wrong. This CDR3 has 14 amino acids. The germline V gene encodes CDR1 DFQATT and CDR2 SNEGSKA (reference sequence). The CDR3 loop reads CSAPRLAGGDEQFF. DNA for the CDR3: TGCAGTGCTCCCCGACTAGCGGGGGGGGATGAGCAGTTCTTC.

This clonotype was seen only a few times. The J gene is TRBJ1-2, the V gene TRBV20-1; TRBD1 agrees at 9 bases. The CDR3 totals 15 residues. Germline V gene sequence: CDR1 DFQATT, CDR2 SNEGSKA (reference sequence). The trim removed 0 bases at V and 6 bases at J, leaving 8 bases unmatched. The CDR3 DNA reads TGCAGTGCTAGAGAGTGGGGACAGGGTATTGATGGCTACACCTTC. Amino acids: CSAREWGQGIDGYTF.

The sample holds one count of this clonotype. The CDR3 reads CSVAGQHSYEQYF. The CDR3 DNA follows: TGCAGCGTTGCAGGACAGCACTCCTACGAGCAGTACTTC. The chain is built from TRBV29-1 and TRBJ2-7, with a weak D call TRBD1 (6 bases). CDR1 and CDR2 (germline): SQVTM, ANQGSEA. V was shortened by 4 bases and J by 0 bases, with 10 bases between the two germline ends. The CDR3 has 13 residues.

This clonotype was observed a few times. As DNA, the CDR3 is TGTGCCAGCAGCGTAGACCCTAGCGGGGGGGCGTACGAGCAGTACTTC. Its translation: CASSVDPSGGAYEQYF. The chain links TRBV9 to TRBJ2-7; TRBD2 matches 12 bases. CDR3 length equals 16 residues. V lost 0 bases, J lost 4 bases, and 5 bases stayed unmatched. Germline CDR1 reads SGDLS; CDR2 reads YYNGEE.

This clonotype appeared many times. This chain links TRBV20-1 with TRBJ2-1; no clear D gene. The last part of the DNA fits TRBJ2-5 better; the J call may be wrong. Germline V gene lookup returns CDR1 DFQATT and CDR2 SNEGSKA (reference sequence). There are 13 residues in the CDR3. The CDR3 nucleotides are TGCAGTGCCGTATCAGTAGGTGGTGAGACCCAGTACTTC. Its protein is CSAVSVGGETQYF.

The sample holds many counts of this clonotype. The chain recombines TRBV12-3 or TRBV12-4 with TRBJ2-5; D gene ambiguous. The V and J ends lost 2 bases and 0 bases respectively, with 10 bases between them. The CDR3 extends over 15 amino acids. In nucleotides, the CDR3 is TGTGCCAGCAGTTTAAGACAAACGTACCAAGAGACCCAGTACTTC. This codes for CASSLRQTYQETQYF.

The gene calls are TRBV18 and TRBJ2-7, with 10 bases aligning to TRBD2. The CDR3 sequence is 14 residues long. The V segment lost 1 base and the J segment 4 bases; nucleotides outside the gene matches: 1. Germline CDR1 KGHSH, CDR2 LQKENI. The CDR3 DNA is TGTGCCAGCTCACCACAGACTAGCGGGTACGAGCAGTACTTC. Residues: CASSPQTSGYEQYF.

This clonotype was seen only a few times. The chain joins TRBV2 to TRBJ2-5, with D perhaps TRBD2 (6 bases). V was clipped by 8 bases and J by 5 bases, with 18 bases between them. The CDR3 has 14 residues. CDR1 SNHLY and CDR2 FYNNEI come from the germline V gene. CDR3 DNA sequence: TGTGCCAGCGGTGGGGACTGGGAGGTGGAGACCCAGTACTTC. This gives the protein CASGGDWEVETQYF. The variable domain in full, with the rest retrieved from reference TRBV2 and TRBJ2-5, is EPEVTQTPSHQVTQMGQEVILRCVPISNHLYFYWYRQILGQKVEFLVSFYNNEISEKSEIFDDQFSVERPDGSNFTLKIRSTKLEDSAMYFCASGGDWEVETQYFGPGTRLLVL.

This clonotype was detected once. This chain connects TRBV2 to TRBJ2-5, with 7 bases that match TRBD2. The J call could be wrong; TRBJ2-7 is a better fit for the DNA end. Germline-derived CDR1 and CDR2 are SNHLY and FYNNEI. This CDR3 spans 14 amino acids. The CDR3 here is CASRSGVISYEQYF. The CDR3 DNA reads as TGTGCCAGCAGGAGCGGGGTAATTTCCTACGAGCAGTACTTC.

The CDR3 nucleotides read TGTGCCAGCAGTAATAGTGGACAGGAAGTCTATGGCTACACCTTC. Translation: CASSNSGQEVYGYTF. The rearrangement joins TRBV9 to TRBJ1-2; 7 nucleotides match TRBD1. The germline CDR1 and CDR2 sequences are SGDLS and YYNGEE. CDR3 size: 15 residues. With 5 bases clipped from V and 4 bases from J, the junction kept 11 bases outside the gene matches.

This clonotype appeared a few times. CDR3 region: CSVGERGNTIYF. CDR3 nucleotides: TGCAGCGTTGGGGAAAGGGGAAACACCATATATTTT. The chain uses TRBV29-1 and TRBJ1-3; D gene unclear. Germline V lookup: CDR1 SQVTM, CDR2 ANQGSEA. The CDR3 totals 12 residues. V was trimmed by 4 bases and J by 4 bases, leaving 8 bases between them.

The rearrangement joins TRBV29-1 to TRBJ2-7; TRBD2 matches 9 bases. The CDR3 contains 13 residues. The trim removed 7 bases at V and 2 bases at J, leaving 6 bases unmatched. The germline CDR1 and CDR2 sequences are SQVTM and ANQGSEA. The CDR3 sequence: CSALSGGAYEQYF. The CDR3 DNA follows: TGCAGCGCGCTTAGCGGGGGAGCCTACGAGCAGTACTTC.

This clonotype was counted many times. The chain is built from TRBV27 and TRBJ2-5; 8 bases align to TRBD1. The DNA end is more similar to TRBJ2-7, so the J call may be wrong. The CDR3 runs to 14 residues. Germline loops: CDR1 MNHEY, CDR2 SMNVEV (reference sequence). CDR3 coding DNA: TGTGCCAGCAGTTTCGGACAGGGCACCTACGAGCAGTACTTC. Its translation: CASSFGQGTYEQYF.

The chain links TRBV2 to TRBJ2-6, with D unresolved. V gave up 1 base and J gave up 4 bases, with 11 bases separating them. The CDR3 extends over 16 amino acids. From germline, CDR1 is SNHLY and CDR2 FYNNEI. DNA for the CDR3: TGTGCCAGCAGTGAAGGGATGGGGTCCGGGGCCAACGTCCTGACTTTC. Translating it yields CASSEGMGSGANVLTF.

The chain joins TRBV12-3 or TRBV12-4 to TRBJ2-1, with D tentatively TRBD2 (6 bases). The CDR3 is made up of 14 amino acids. V lost 6 bases and J lost 2, with 11 bases in between. CDR3 coding DNA: TGTGCCAGCAGCCACGGGAGAACCTACAATGAGCAGTTCTTC. Translation: CASSHGRTYNEQFF.

This clonotype was counted a few times. V gene TRBV7-9 combines with J gene TRBJ2-5; 10 bases fit TRBD1. Germline CDR1 reads SEHNR; CDR2 reads FQNEAQ (reference sequence). After removal of 4 bases from V and 1 base from J, the junction contained 9 bases not matched to a gene. The CDR3 length is 17 residues. The CDR3 region is CASSWSLRDRGQETQYF. As DNA, the CDR3 is TGTGCCAGCAGCTGGAGCCTCCGGGACAGGGGCCAAGAGACCCAGTACTTC. The full variable domain, with the rest looked up from reference TRBV7-9 and TRBJ2-5, is DTGVSQNPRHKITKRGQNVTFRCDPISEHNRLYWYRQTLGQGPEFLTYFQNEAQLEKSRLLSDRFSAERPKGSFSTLEIQRTEQGDSAMYLCASSWSLRDRGQETQYFGPGTRLLVL.

This clonotype turned up a few times. A junction boundary mismatches the germline segment, possibly from a read error. The chain uses TRBV5-4 and TRBJ2-5; possibly TRBD1 for D (6 bases). This CDR3 comprises 15 residues. CDR1 is SGHNT, CDR2 YYREEE, per germline (reference sequence). CDR3 bases: TGTGCCGGCAGCCCGCAGGGGCCAGGGACAGAGACCCAGTACTTC. Its protein product is CAGSPQGPGTETQYF.

This clonotype was seen only a few times. This rearrangement joins TRBV6-1 to TRBJ1-4, with 10 bases fitting TRBD1. The V gene's germline CDR1 is MNHNS and CDR2 SASEGT. This CDR3 spans 16 amino acids. V lost 0 bases to trimming and J lost 5 bases; unmatched junction nucleotides: 3. In DNA, the CDR3 is TGTGCCAGCAGTGAAGCGCTGGGACAGGGGAATGAAAAACTGTTTTTT. Protein product: CASSEALGQGNEKLFF.